These 11 T cell receptor beta chains came from one sample sequenced in a study of T cells in localized non-small cell lung cancer. Clones were sequenced by immunoSEQ multiplex PCR, and TCRdb holds only the in-frame ones, with some missing. The profile shows fewer than 50,000 clones, roughly 83% of them singletons. The starting material was PBMCs, obtained before any cancer treatment. These receptors originate from a man aged 35 to 70 with stage II lung adenocarcinoma.

The chain carries TRBV2 and TRBJ2-1, with 10 nucleotides matching TRBD1. The CDR3 has 15 residues. The germline V gene encodes CDR1 SNHLY and CDR2 FYNNEI. The junction had 7 bases not matched to a gene; V was cut back by 6 bases and J by 5 bases. The CDR3 coding sequence is TGTGCCAGCAGCAGGGGACAGGGGATGGACAATGAGCAGTTCTTC. Translating it yields CASSRGQGMDNEQFF. The variable domain in full, with the rest retrieved from reference TRBV2 and TRBJ2-1, is EPEVTQTPSHQVTQMGQEVILRCVPISNHLYFYWYRQILGQKVEFLVSFYNNEISEKSEIFDDQFSVERPDGSNFTLKIRSTKLEDSAMYFCASSRGQGMDNEQFFGPGTRLTVL.

This clone was observed a few times. The V call is TRBV7-2, the J call TRBJ1-1; D gene ambiguous. Germline values: CDR1 SGHTA, CDR2 FQGNSA. CDR3 length: 15 amino acids. The V gene lost 0 bases and the J gene lost 0 bases, with 8 bases spanning the gap. This chain's CDR3 is CASSLAGRLNTEAFF. CDR3 sequence (DNA): TGTGCCAGCAGCTTAGCCGGCAGGTTGAACACTGAAGCTTTCTTT. Drawing the rest from reference TRBV7-2 and TRBJ1-1, the complete variable domain is GAGVSQSPSNKVTEKGKDVELRCDPISGHTALYWYRQSLGQGLEFLIYFQGNSAPDKSGLPSDRFSAERTGGSVSTLTIQRTQQEDSAVYLCASSLAGRLNTEAFFGQGTRLTVV.

The chain employs TRBV19 and TRBJ2-1, with a tentative D call TRBD2 (5 bases). Trimming cost V 6 bases and J 6 bases, with 18 bases left between them. Germline values: CDR1 LNHDA, CDR2 SQIVND (reference sequence). The CDR3 sequence is 15 residues long. CDR3 in amino acids: CASSPLGTSFNEQFF. DNA for the CDR3: TGTGCCAGTAGCCCCTTGGGTACTAGTTTCAATGAGCAGTTCTTC. Filled out from reference TRBV19 and TRBJ2-1, the complete variable domain reads DGGITQSPKYLFRKEGQNVTLSCEQNLNHDAMYWYRQDPGQGLRLIYYSQIVNDFQKGDIAEGYSVSREKKESFPLTVTSAQKNPTAFYLCASSPLGTSFNEQFFGPGTRLTVL.

The gene calls are TRBV6-1 and TRBJ2-7; 8 positions match TRBD1. The CDR3 extends over 14 amino acids. Trimming took 6 bases from V and 5 from J; bases not matched to a gene: 9. Germline V CDR1 and CDR2: MNHNS, SASEGT. The CDR3 loop reads CASRFDRGKNEQYF. CDR3 bases: TGTGCCAGCAGATTCGACAGGGGAAAAAACGAGCAGTACTTC.

The genes are TRBV5-4 and TRBJ2-3; D uncertain. CDR1 and CDR2 from the germline V gene are SGHNT and YYREEE (reference sequence). This CDR3 is built from 13 residues. The V gene lost 4 bases and the J gene lost 0 bases, with 6 bases spanning the gap. The CDR3 here is CASSRASTDTQYF. The CDR3 region has the DNA TGTGCCAGCAGCCGTGCAAGCACAGATACGCAGTATTTT.

The chain links TRBV21-1 to TRBJ2-7. TRBV21-1 is flagged as a pseudogene. The CDR3 extends over 11 amino acids. CDR3 nucleotides: TGTGCCAGCAGCAAAAAAACGGAGCAGTACTTC. This gives the protein CASSKKTEQYF.

V gene TRBV7-2 combines with J gene TRBJ2-1; TRBD2 agrees at 8 bases. The germline gives CDR1 SGHTA, CDR2 FQGNSA. After removal of 2 bases from V and 7 bases from J, the junction contained 7 bases not matched to a gene. This CDR3 comprises 15 residues. CDR3 DNA sequence: TGTGCCAGCAGCTTACACGGGGGGGGAGTGAATGAGCAGTTCTTC. Translation gives CASSLHGGGVNEQFF.

The chain is built from TRBV9 and TRBJ1-1; D possibly corresponds to TRBD1 (5 bases). The V gene's germline CDR1 is SGDLS and CDR2 YYNGEE. CDR3 size: 13 residues. V dropped 0 bases and J dropped 3 bases, with 6 bases sitting between them. In DNA form, the CDR3 reads TGTGCCAGCAGCGTAGGGGGGGACACTGAAGCTTTCTTT. Protein product: CASSVGGDTEAFF.

In its sample, this clone was seen once. The genes are TRBV5-5 and TRBJ1-1; possibly TRBD1 for D (6 bases). In germline, CDR1 is SGHKS, CDR2 YYEKEE (reference sequence). The CDR3 is 16 amino acids. Trimming removed 3 bases from V and 7 bases from J, with 22 bases in between. The CDR3 DNA sequence: TGTGCCAGCAGCTCGACTACTTTGACAGGAATTATTGAAGCTTTCTTT. It codes for CASSSTTLTGIIEAFF.

The rearrangement links TRBV5-1 to TRBJ1-2, with 9 bases aligning to TRBD1. CDR3 length: 14 amino acids. The J segment lost 3 bases and the V segment lost 3 bases, leaving 3 bases of the junction unmatched. Germline loops: CDR1 SGHRS, CDR2 YFSETQ. Here the CDR3 reads CASSWDRDDYGYTF. The CDR3 region has the DNA TGCGCCAGCAGCTGGGACAGGGATGACTATGGCTACACCTTC.

The chain recombines TRBV27 with TRBJ1-6, with D unclear. Per the germline V gene, CDR1 is MNHEY and CDR2 is SMNVEV (reference sequence). The CDR3 is 14 amino acids. V was trimmed by 6 bases and J by 5 bases, leaving 11 bases between them. CDR3: CASRVHMNNSPLHF. The CDR3 DNA sequence: TGTGCCAGCAGGGTCCACATGAATAATTCACCCCTCCACTTT.